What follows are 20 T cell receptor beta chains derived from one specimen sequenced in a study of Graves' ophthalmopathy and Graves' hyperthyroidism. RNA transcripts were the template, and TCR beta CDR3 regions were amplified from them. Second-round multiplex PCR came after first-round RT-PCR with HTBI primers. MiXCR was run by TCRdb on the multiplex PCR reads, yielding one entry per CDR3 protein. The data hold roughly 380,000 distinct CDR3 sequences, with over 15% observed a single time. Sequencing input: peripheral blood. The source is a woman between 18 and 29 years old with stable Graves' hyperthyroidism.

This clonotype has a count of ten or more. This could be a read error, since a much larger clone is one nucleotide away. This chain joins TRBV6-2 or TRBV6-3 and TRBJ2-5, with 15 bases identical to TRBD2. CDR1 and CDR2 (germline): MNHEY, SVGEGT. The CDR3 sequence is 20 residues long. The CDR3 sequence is CASSSRTSGGAVLPQEAQYF. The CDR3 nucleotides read TGTGCCAGCAGTTCCCGGACTAGCGGGGGGGCGGTCCTACCCCAAGAGGCCCAGTACTTC.

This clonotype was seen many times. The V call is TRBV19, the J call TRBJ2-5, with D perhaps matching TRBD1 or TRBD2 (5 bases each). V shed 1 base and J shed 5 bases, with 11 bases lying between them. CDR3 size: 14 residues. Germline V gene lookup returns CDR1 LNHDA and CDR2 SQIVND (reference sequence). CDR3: CASSIGGSPETQYF. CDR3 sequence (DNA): TGTGCCAGTAGTATAGGGGGGAGTCCCGAGACCCAGTACTTC.

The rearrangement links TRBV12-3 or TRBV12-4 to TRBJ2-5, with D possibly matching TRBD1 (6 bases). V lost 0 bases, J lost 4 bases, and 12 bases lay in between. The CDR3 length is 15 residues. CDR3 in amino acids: CASSLAGAVGETQYF. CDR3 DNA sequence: TGTGCCAGCAGTTTAGCGGGGGCGGTTGGAGAGACCCAGTACTTC.

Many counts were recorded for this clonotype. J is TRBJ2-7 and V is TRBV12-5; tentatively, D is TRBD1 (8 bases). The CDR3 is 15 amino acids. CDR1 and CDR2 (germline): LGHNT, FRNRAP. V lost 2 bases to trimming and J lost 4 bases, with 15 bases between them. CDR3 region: CASGLPTGGGYEQYF. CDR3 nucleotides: TGTGCTAGTGGTTTGCCTACAGGGGGGGGTTACGAGCAGTACTTC. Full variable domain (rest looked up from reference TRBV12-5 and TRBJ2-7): DARVTQTPRHKVTEMGQEVTMRCQPILGHNTVFWYRQTMMQGLELLAYFRNRAPLDDSGMPKDRFSAEMPDATLATLKIQPSEPRDSAVYFCASGLPTGGGYEQYFGPGTRLTVT.

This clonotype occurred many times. CDR3 loop: CASGLAGTPLYEQYF. The CDR3 DNA sequence: TGTGCTAGTGGTTTGGCCGGGACGCCTCTCTACGAGCAGTACTTC. The chain recombines TRBV12-5 with TRBJ2-7; D possibly uses TRBD1 or TRBD2 (5 bases each). Germline loops: CDR1 LGHNT, CDR2 FRNRAP. This CDR3 comprises 15 residues. V was trimmed by 1 base and J by 3 bases, leaving 13 bases between them.

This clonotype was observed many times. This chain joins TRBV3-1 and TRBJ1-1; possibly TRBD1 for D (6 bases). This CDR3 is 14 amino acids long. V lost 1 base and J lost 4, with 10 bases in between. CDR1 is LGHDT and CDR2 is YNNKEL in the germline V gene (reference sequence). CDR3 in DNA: TGTGCCAGCAGCCAAGGAGGGGGGCCCACTGAAGCTTTCTTT. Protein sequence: CASSQGGGPTEAFF.

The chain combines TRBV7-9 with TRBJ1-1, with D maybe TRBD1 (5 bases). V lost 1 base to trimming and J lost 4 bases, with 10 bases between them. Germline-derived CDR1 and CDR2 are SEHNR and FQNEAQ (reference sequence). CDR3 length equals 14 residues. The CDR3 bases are TGTGCCAGCAGCTTAGGAGGGGCGCCCACTGAAGCTTTCTTT. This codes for CASSLGGAPTEAFF.

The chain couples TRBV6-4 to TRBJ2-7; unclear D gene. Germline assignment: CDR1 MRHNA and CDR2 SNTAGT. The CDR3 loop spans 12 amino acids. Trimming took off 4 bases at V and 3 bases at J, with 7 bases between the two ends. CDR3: CASSVPGYEQYF. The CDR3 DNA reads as TGTGCCAGCAGTGTCCCCGGCTACGAGCAGTACTTC.

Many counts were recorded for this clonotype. The CDR3 DNA reads TGTGCCAGCAGTTTGGGTCTAGACAGCGCGAACACCGGGGAGCTGTTTTTT. It encodes CASSLGLDSANTGELFF. This chain links TRBV12-3 or TRBV12-4 with TRBJ2-2, with D possibly TRBD1 on 5 matching bases. This CDR3 is 17 amino acids long. The germline V and J ends were trimmed by 3 bases and 0 bases, with 14 bases remaining between them.

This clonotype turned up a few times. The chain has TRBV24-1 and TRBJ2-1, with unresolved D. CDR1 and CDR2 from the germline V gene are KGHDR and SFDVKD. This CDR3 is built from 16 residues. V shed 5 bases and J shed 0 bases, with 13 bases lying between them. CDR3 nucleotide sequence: TGTGCCACCAGTGTTGTTCCCAAGAGCTCCTACAATGAGCAGTTCTTC. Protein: CATSVVPKSSYNEQFF.

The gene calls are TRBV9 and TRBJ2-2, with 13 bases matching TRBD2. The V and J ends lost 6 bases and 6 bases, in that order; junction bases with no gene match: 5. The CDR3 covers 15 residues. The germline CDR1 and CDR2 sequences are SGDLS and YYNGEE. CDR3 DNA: TGTGCCAGCAAACTAGCGGGGGGGCCGGCCGGGGAGCTGTTTTTT. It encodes CASKLAGGPAGELFF.

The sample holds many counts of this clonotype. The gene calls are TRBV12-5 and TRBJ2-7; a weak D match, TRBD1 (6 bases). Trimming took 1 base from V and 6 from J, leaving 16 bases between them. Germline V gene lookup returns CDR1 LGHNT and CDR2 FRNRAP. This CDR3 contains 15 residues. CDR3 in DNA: TGTGCTAGTGGTTTGGGACCCGGGACACTATCCGAGCAGTACTTC. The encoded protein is CASGLGPGTLSEQYF.

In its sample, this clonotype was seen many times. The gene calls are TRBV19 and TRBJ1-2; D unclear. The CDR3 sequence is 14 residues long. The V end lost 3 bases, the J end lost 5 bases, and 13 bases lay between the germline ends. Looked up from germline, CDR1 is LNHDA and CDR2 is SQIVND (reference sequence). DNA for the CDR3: TGTGCCAGTAGTATTCTGATTAATGGGTATGGCTACACCTTC. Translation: CASSILINGYGYTF.

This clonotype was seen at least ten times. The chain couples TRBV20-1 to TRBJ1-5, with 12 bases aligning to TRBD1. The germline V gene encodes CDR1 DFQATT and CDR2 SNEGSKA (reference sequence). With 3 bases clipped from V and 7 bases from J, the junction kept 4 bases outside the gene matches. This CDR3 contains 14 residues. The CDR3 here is CSARGQGAEQPQHF. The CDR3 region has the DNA TGCAGTGCTAGGGGACAGGGGGCCGAGCAGCCCCAGCATTTT.

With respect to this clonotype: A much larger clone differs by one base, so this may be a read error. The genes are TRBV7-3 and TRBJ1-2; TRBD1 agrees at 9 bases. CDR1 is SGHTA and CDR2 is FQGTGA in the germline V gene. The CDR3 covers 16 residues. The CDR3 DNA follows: TGTGCCAGCCGCTTGGGTTGGACAGGGGAAAACTATGGCTACACCTTC. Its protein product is CASRLGWTGENYGYTF.

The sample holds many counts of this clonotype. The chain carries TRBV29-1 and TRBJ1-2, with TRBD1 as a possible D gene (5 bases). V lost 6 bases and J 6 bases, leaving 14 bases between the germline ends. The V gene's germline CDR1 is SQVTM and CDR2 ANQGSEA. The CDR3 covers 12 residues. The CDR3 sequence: CSVGGAGNGYTF. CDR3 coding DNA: TGCAGCGTGGGTGGGGCAGGCAATGGCTACACCTTC.

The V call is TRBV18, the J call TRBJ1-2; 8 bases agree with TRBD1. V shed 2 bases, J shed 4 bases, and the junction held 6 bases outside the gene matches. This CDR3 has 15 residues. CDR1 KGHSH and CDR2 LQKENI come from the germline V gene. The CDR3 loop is CASSPGDRKIYGYTF. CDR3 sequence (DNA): TGTGCCAGCTCACCAGGGGACAGGAAGATCTATGGCTACACCTTC.

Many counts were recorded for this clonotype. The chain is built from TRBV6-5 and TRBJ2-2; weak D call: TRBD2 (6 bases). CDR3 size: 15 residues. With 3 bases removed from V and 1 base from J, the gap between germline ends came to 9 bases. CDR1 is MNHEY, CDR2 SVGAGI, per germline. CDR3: CASSYRRGNTGELFF. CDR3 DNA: TGTGCCAGCAGTTATAGGCGGGGGAACACCGGGGAGCTGTTTTTT.

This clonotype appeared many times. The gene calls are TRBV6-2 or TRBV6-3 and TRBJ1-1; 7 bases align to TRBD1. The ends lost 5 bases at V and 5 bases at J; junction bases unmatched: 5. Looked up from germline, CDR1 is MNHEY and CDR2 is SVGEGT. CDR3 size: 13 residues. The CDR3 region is CASSADRATEAFF. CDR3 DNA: TGTGCCAGCAGTGCTGACAGGGCGACTGAAGCTTTCTTT.

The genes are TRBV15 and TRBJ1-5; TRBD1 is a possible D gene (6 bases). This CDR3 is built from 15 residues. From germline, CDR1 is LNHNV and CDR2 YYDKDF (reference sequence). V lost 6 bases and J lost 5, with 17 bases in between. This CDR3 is CATRAMGAADQPQHF. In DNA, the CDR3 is TGTGCCACCAGAGCAATGGGGGCAGCAGATCAGCCCCAGCATTTT.